These 10 T cell receptor beta chains came from one sample sequenced in a study of early T cells in non-severe SARS-CoV-2 infection. TCRdb reprocessed the 5' RACE reads with MiXCR, giving one entry per CDR3 protein. The sample records about 77,000 distinct CDR3 sequences, 8.5% to 10% being singletons. The sequenced material came from whole blood. The source is an adult who was a healthcare worker with PCR-confirmed SARS-CoV-2 infection or an uninfected control (not recorded which).

This clonotype was seen many times. The chain recombines TRBV5-4 with TRBJ2-7; D unresolved. The CDR3 loop spans 15 amino acids. Per the germline V gene, CDR1 is SGHNT and CDR2 is YYREEE (reference sequence). The V end lost 3 bases, the J end lost 3 bases, and 16 bases lay between the germline ends. The CDR3 bases are TGTGCCAGCAGCTCCGGGCCTTCTTGGGGCTACGAGCAGTACTTC. Protein: CASSSGPSWGYEQYF.

This clonotype was seen repeatedly, ten times or more. Here the CDR3 reads CSAIKGTGNTEAFF. Written as DNA, the CDR3 is TGCAGTGCTATTAAGGGGACGGGGAACACTGAAGCTTTCTTT. The V call is TRBV20-1, the J call TRBJ1-1, with a weak D call TRBD1 (5 bases). The ends were cut back, 4 bases at V and 1 base at J, with 13 bases in the middle. The CDR3 consists of 14 residues. Germline loops: CDR1 DFQATT, CDR2 SNEGSKA (reference sequence).

This clonotype has just a few counts. CDR3 loop: CASSVQGVANEKLFF. CDR3 in DNA: TGTGCCAGCAGCGTCCAGGGGGTGGCTAATGAAAAACTGTTTTTT. This sequence joins TRBV9 and TRBJ1-4, with TRBD1 identical over 7 bases. The germline CDR1 and CDR2 sequences are SGDLS and YYNGEE. Trimming took 2 bases from V and 3 from J; bases not matched to a gene: 4. The CDR3 totals 15 residues.

In this sample, this clonotype turned up many times. The chain combines TRBV5-5 with TRBJ2-2; D may be TRBD2 (5 bases). V was pared by 1 base and J by 5 bases, with 9 bases between. Germline V lookup: CDR1 SGHKS, CDR2 YYEKEE (reference sequence). The CDR3 has 14 residues. The CDR3 loop reads CASSLLGGTGELFF. CDR3 sequence (DNA): TGTGCCAGCAGCTTGTTGGGCGGGACCGGGGAGCTGTTTTTT.

This clonotype has a handful of counts. V and J are TRBV5-6 and TRBJ1-2; D is unresolved. With 0 bases removed from V and 1 base from J, the gap between germline ends came to 10 bases. Germline V gene sequence: CDR1 SGHDT, CDR2 YYEEEE. The CDR3 has 15 residues. CDR3 DNA sequence: TGTGCCAGCAGCTTGGCTTCACGGCGTAACTATGGCTACACCTTC. It is translated as CASSLASRRNYGYTF.

V is TRBV24-1 and J is TRBJ2-5; TRBD2 agrees at 7 bases. Germline-derived CDR1 and CDR2 are KGHDR and SFDVKD. V trimming: 4 bases; J trimming: 2 bases; junction bases outside the gene matches: 3. This CDR3 is built from 14 residues. This CDR3 reads CATSDLGLQETQYF. The CDR3 DNA reads TGTGCCACCAGTGACCTGGGACTACAAGAGACCCAGTACTTC.

Ten or more counts support this clonotype. The chain couples TRBV7-2 to TRBJ2-3, with a possible D match to TRBD2 (6 bases). The CDR3 is made up of 16 amino acids. The V gene lost 0 bases and the J gene lost 3 bases, with 13 bases spanning the gap. The germline gives CDR1 SGHTA, CDR2 FQGNSA. The DNA of the CDR3 is TGTGCCAGCAGCTTAGCCGGCGGGACGGGTACAGATACGCAGTATTTT. Residues: CASSLAGGTGTDTQYF.

This clonotype appeared many times. The chain employs TRBV25-1 and TRBJ2-1; 9 nucleotides match TRBD2. CDR1 MGHDK and CDR2 SYGVNS come from the germline V gene. Trimming took 2 bases from V and 13 from J; bases not matched to a gene: 9. The CDR3 has 14 amino acids. This chain's CDR3 is CASSETRASGIQFF. The CDR3 bases are TGTGCCAGCAGTGAAACCCGGGCTAGCGGGATTCAGTTCTTC.

At least ten counts were recorded for this clonotype. The chain has TRBV5-1 and TRBJ2-1, with TRBD2 as a possible D gene (6 bases). The CDR3 consists of 15 residues. Trimming stripped 0 bases from V and 6 bases from J, with 13 bases between. CDR1 and CDR2 from the germline V gene are SGHRS and YFSETQ. Here the CDR3 reads CASSLDGGSSNEQFF. In nucleotides, the CDR3 is TGCGCCAGCAGCTTGGATGGAGGGTCGAGCAATGAGCAGTTCTTC.

This clonotype has a count of ten or more. The chain couples TRBV20-1 to TRBJ2-2, with 14 bases identical to TRBD2. This CDR3 is built from 15 residues. Per the germline V gene, CDR1 is DFQATT and CDR2 is SNEGSKA (reference sequence). V dropped 5 bases and J dropped 7; count of bases not matched to a gene: 6. The CDR3 DNA is TGCAGTGCTGAGGGACTAGCGGGAGTCGTCGGGGAGCTGTTTTTT. Translated: CSAEGLAGVVGELFF.